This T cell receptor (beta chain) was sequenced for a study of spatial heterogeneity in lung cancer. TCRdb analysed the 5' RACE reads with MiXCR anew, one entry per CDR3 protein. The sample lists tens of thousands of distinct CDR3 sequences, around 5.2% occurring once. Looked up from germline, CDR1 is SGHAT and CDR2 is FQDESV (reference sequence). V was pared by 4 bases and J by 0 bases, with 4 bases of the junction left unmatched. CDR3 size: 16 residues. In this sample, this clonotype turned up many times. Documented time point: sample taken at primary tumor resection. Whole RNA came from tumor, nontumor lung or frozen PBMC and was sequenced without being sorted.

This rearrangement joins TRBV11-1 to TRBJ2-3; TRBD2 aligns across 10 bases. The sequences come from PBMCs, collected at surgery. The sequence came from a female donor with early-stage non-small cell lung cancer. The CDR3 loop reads CASSSTSGASTDTQYF. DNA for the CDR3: TGTGCCAGCAGCTCCACTAGCGGGGCTAGCACAGATACGCAGTATTTT. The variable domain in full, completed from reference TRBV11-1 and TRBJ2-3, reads EAEVAQSPRYKITEKSQAVAFWCDPISGHATLYWYRQILGQGPELLVQFQDESVVDDSQLPKDRFSAERLKGVDSTLKIQPAELGDSAMYLCASSSTSGASTDTQYFGPGTRLTVL.